Following are 28 T cell receptor beta chains from one sample sequenced in a study of blood T cell repertoires in COVID-19. Some clones are missing from TCRdb's copy, which holds only in-frame ones; the method was immunoSEQ multiplex PCR. The profile shows nearly 200,000 clones, more than 70% of them singletons. The sample was PBMCs or T cells enriched from blood (not recorded which). The receptors come from a young woman who had recovered from COVID-19.

This clone was counted once. V gene TRBV3-1 (or the pseudogene TRBV3-2) combines with J gene TRBJ2-2; D might be TRBD2 (6 bases). Germline CDR1 is LGHDT and CDR2 is YNNKEL (reference sequence). Trimming stripped 1 base from V and 5 bases from J, with 14 bases between. The CDR3 is made up of 16 amino acids. The CDR3 DNA reads TGTGCCAGCAGCCAAGGTGGGGGGATCGGAACCGGGGAGCTGTTTTTT. Amino acids: CASSQGGGIGTGELFF.

V and J are TRBV11-2 and TRBJ2-5; 14 bases agree with TRBD2. CDR1 and CDR2 (germline): SGHAT, FQNNGV. J gave up 4 bases and V 5 bases, and 9 bases lay outside the gene matches. CDR3 size: 17 residues. The CDR3 loop reads CASSAGLAGAGRETQYF. For the CDR3, the DNA is TGTGCCAGCAGCGCGGGACTAGCGGGGGCAGGGAGAGAGACCCAGTACTTC. Supplemented by reference TRBV11-2 and TRBJ2-5, the full variable domain reads EAGVAQSPRYKIIEKRQSVAFWCNPISGHATLYWYQQILGQGPKLLIQFQNNGVVDDSQLPKDRFSAERLKGVDSTLKIQPAKLEDSAVYLCASSAGLAGAGRETQYFGPGTRLLVL.

V and J are TRBV4-1 and TRBJ1-6, with unresolved D. V lost 0 bases and J 7 bases, leaving 13 bases between the germline ends. CDR1 and CDR2 from the germline V gene are MGHRA and YSYEKL. This CDR3 comprises 16 residues. This CDR3 is CASSQESSRLNSPLHF. The DNA of the CDR3 is TGCGCCAGCAGCCAAGAATCATCGAGGCTGAATTCACCCCTCCACTTT.

The chain links TRBV12-5 to TRBJ2-2; 8 bases fit TRBD1. The germline gives CDR1 LGHNT, CDR2 FRNRAP. Trimming cost V 6 bases and J 7 bases; bases outside gene matches: 13. This CDR3 spans 16 amino acids. The CDR3 coding sequence is TGTGCTAGTGGGTCACCGGGACAGGAAAAACTCGGGGAGCTGTTTTTT. This sequence encodes CASGSPGQEKLGELFF.

The chain is built from TRBV5-5 and TRBJ2-5, with 8 nucleotides matching TRBD2. The V gene end was trimmed by 3 bases and the J gene end by 2 bases; junction bases not matched to a gene: 18. The CDR3 loop spans 19 amino acids. Looked up from germline, CDR1 is SGHKS and CDR2 is YYEKEE (reference sequence). Here the CDR3 reads CASSSRQFTERGTQETQYF. CDR3 bases: TGTGCCAGCAGCTCTCGACAGTTTACGGAGCGGGGGACACAAGAGACCCAGTACTTC.

The chain joins TRBV27 to TRBJ1-1; TRBD1 is a possible D gene (6 bases). The CDR3 totals 14 residues. The V gene lost 6 bases and the J gene lost 2 bases, with 13 bases spanning the gap. Germline V gives CDR1 MNHEY, CDR2 SMNVEV (reference sequence). CDR3 sequence (DNA): TGTGCCAGCAGCCCCCATGGGGGCAACACTGAAGCTTTCTTT. Residues: CASSPHGGNTEAFF.

The V call is TRBV9, the J call TRBJ2-2, with 7 bases lining up with TRBD1. Germline trimming cut 3 bases from V and 5 bases from J; bases unmatched to any gene: 7. The CDR3 is made up of 15 amino acids. Per the germline V gene, CDR1 is SGDLS and CDR2 is YYNGEE. CDR3 sequence reads: CASSGQGRMTGELFF. The CDR3 coding sequence is TGTGCCAGCAGCGGACAGGGCCGAATGACCGGGGAGCTGTTTTTT.

The chain carries TRBV24-1 and TRBJ2-3, with TRBD1 matching 7 bases. This CDR3 has 14 residues. Losses at the gene ends were 4 bases for V and 1 base for J; bases not matched to a gene: 1. Germline-derived CDR1 and CDR2 are KGHDR and SFDVKD. CDR3 nucleotides: TGTGCCACCAGTGACGACAGGGGCACAGATACGCAGTATTTT. This codes for CATSDDRGTDTQYF.

The J gene is TRBJ1-5, the V gene TRBV28; possibly TRBD1 for D (5 bases). Germline V gene lookup returns CDR1 MDHEN and CDR2 SYDVKM. The CDR3 is 15 residues long. V was clipped by 2 bases and J by 9 bases, with 17 bases between them. CDR3 DNA: TGTGCCAGCAGTTTACCCGACAGCCAAATCAGGCCCCAGCATTTT. Amino acids: CASSLPDSQIRPQHF.

The J gene is TRBJ1-2, the V gene TRBV14, with 7 positions matching TRBD1. Germline V gene sequence: CDR1 SGHDN, CDR2 FVKESK. The junction had 10 bases not matched to a gene; V was cut back by 5 bases and J by 7 bases. The CDR3 is 14 amino acids. The CDR3: CASSYIRDSAGYTF. The CDR3 coding sequence is TGTGCCAGCAGCTATATCCGGGACAGCGCTGGCTACACCTTC. The full variable domain, its missing parts supplied by reference TRBV14 and TRBJ1-2, is EAGVTQFPSHSVIEKGQTVTLRCDPISGHDNLYWYRRVMGKEIKFLLHFVKESKQDESGMPNNRFLAERTGGTYSTLKVQPAELEDSGVYFCASSYIRDSAGYTFGSGTRLTVV.

The chain uses TRBV6-5 and TRBJ1-2, with TRBD1 matching over 9 bases. Germline CDR1 is MNHEY and CDR2 is SVGAGI. After removal of 7 bases from V and 5 bases from J, the junction contained 5 bases not matched to a gene. CDR3 length: 13 residues. CDR3 region: CASTWDRAYGYTF. In DNA, the CDR3 is TGTGCCAGCACTTGGGACAGGGCGTATGGCTACACCTTC.

V usage is TRBV9 and J usage is TRBJ2-4, with 12 bases lining up with TRBD2. Per germline, CDR1 SGDLS and CDR2 YYNGEE. Trimming took 4 bases from V and 6 from J; bases not matched to a gene: 8. The CDR3 loop spans 16 amino acids. This chain's CDR3 is CASSPLAGGPGNIQYF. The DNA for the CDR3 is TGTGCCAGCAGCCCCCTAGCGGGGGGGCCGGGAAACATTCAGTACTTC.

This rearrangement joins TRBV5-1 to TRBJ2-1, with 10 nucleotides matching TRBD1. Germline V CDR1 and CDR2: SGHRS, YFSETQ. The CDR3 consists of 15 residues. Unmatched junction bases numbered 4, after V lost 4 bases and J lost 3 bases. CDR3: CASSIRDRGYNEQFF. The DNA for the CDR3 is TGCGCCAGCAGCATCCGGGACAGGGGCTACAATGAGCAGTTCTTC.

V usage is TRBV28 and J usage is TRBJ1-4; D gene uncertain. Germline V gene sequence: CDR1 MDHEN, CDR2 SYDVKM. V lost 0 bases and J 4 bases, leaving 9 bases between the germline ends. The CDR3 has 15 amino acids. CDR3 amino acids: CASSLWQEVNEKLFF. The CDR3 bases are TGTGCCAGCAGTTTATGGCAGGAAGTTAATGAAAAACTGTTTTTT.

V gene TRBV15 combines with J gene TRBJ1-2, with 9 bases fitting TRBD1. The J segment lost 7 bases and the V segment lost 0 bases, leaving 21 bases of the junction unmatched. CDR1 and CDR2 from the germline V gene are LNHNV and YYDKDF (reference sequence). This CDR3 has 20 amino acids. CDR3 in amino acids: CATSRDFRFEAAGQGPGYTF. DNA of the CDR3: TGTGCCACCAGCAGAGATTTTAGATTTGAGGCTGCGGGACAGGGCCCTGGCTACACCTTC.

This chain joins TRBV14 and TRBJ2-7; 9 positions match TRBD1. V was clipped by 5 bases and J by 1 base; unmatched bases: 6. Germline assignment: CDR1 SGHDN and CDR2 FVKESK. The CDR3 length is 15 residues. This chain's CDR3 is CASSTRTGASYEQYF. The CDR3 DNA is TGTGCCAGCAGCACCAGGACAGGGGCGTCCTACGAGCAGTACTTC.

The V gene is TRBV6-2 or TRBV6-3, the J gene TRBJ1-1, with D possibly TRBD1 on 6 matching bases. Germline V gene lookup returns CDR1 MNHEY and CDR2 SVGEGT. Trimming left V 2 bases short and J 7 bases short, with 11 bases between. The CDR3 has 13 residues. The CDR3 nucleotides are TGTGCCAGCAGTTACCCAGGGGTAGATGAAGCTTTCTTT. Amino acids: CASSYPGVDEAFF.

The V call is TRBV7-9, the J call TRBJ1-3; TRBD1 might be the D (6 bases). CDR3 size: 15 residues. V was pared by 0 bases and J by 4 bases, with 10 bases between. Germline V gene lookup returns CDR1 SEHNR and CDR2 FQNEAQ (reference sequence). This chain's CDR3 is CASSLASGTGNTIYF. CDR3 sequence (DNA): TGTGCCAGCAGCTTAGCATCAGGGACAGGAAACACCATATATTTT.

The V gene is TRBV14, the J gene TRBJ1-6; D unresolved. The CDR3 sequence is 15 residues long. The germline CDR1 and CDR2 sequences are SGHDN and FVKESK. V lost 0 bases and J 8 bases, leaving 11 bases between the germline ends. The CDR3 region has the DNA TGTGCCAGCAGCCAAGAGGGGAGGGTACATTCACCCCTCCACTTT. This sequence encodes CASSQEGRVHSPLHF.

The chain uses TRBV30 and TRBJ1-1, with a tentative D call TRBD1 (5 bases). V gave up 5 bases and J gave up 11 bases, with 18 bases separating them. This CDR3 region has 12 residues. Germline loops: CDR1 GTSNPN, CDR2 SVGIG (reference sequence). The CDR3 sequence: CAWGDSAGGAFF. CDR3 nucleotides: TGTGCCTGGGGAGACTCCGCCGGGGGGGCTTTCTTT.

The V gene is TRBV3-1 (or the pseudogene TRBV3-2), the J gene TRBJ1-4, with 9 bases aligning to TRBD1. The germline V gene has CDR1 LGHDT and CDR2 YNNKEL (reference sequence). This CDR3 is 17 amino acids long. The junction had 10 bases not matched to a gene; V was cut back by 1 base and J by 7 bases. In DNA form, the CDR3 reads TGTGCCAGCAGCCAAGTCCGACAGGGGGACATTAGTGAAAAACTGTTTTTT. It is translated as CASSQVRQGDISEKLFF.

This clone was recorded only once. This chain uses TRBV27 with TRBJ2-2, with TRBD1 matching over 10 bases. The CDR3 spans 16 residues. J gave up 3 bases and V 5 bases, and 6 bases lay outside the gene matches. The germline gives CDR1 MNHEY, CDR2 SMNVEV (reference sequence). The CDR3 loop reads CASSTRQGADTGELFF. Here the CDR3 DNA reads TGTGCCAGCAGTACCCGACAGGGGGCTGACACCGGGGAGCTGTTTTTT.

The chain uses TRBV2 and TRBJ1-3, with TRBD1 identical over 9 bases. This CDR3 is built from 16 residues. V lost 4 bases and J lost 7; bases outside the gene matches: 11. Germline V lookup: CDR1 SNHLY, CDR2 FYNNEI. CDR3 loop: CASSADGTGGGNTIYF. The DNA for the CDR3 is TGTGCCAGCAGTGCGGATGGTACAGGGGGCGGTAACACCATATATTTT.

The J gene is TRBJ2-2, the V gene TRBV6-5, with 7 bases identical to TRBD1. Germline loops: CDR1 MNHEY, CDR2 SVGAGI. The CDR3 is 15 residues long. Germline trimming cut 0 bases from V and 7 bases from J; bases unmatched to any gene: 5. CDR3 bases: TGTGCCAGCAGTTACTCGACAGGGTCCGGCGGGGAGCTGTTTTTT. Translation gives CASSYSTGSGGELFF.

Only a few counts were recorded for this clone. This chain links TRBV5-4 with TRBJ1-1; TRBD1 might be the D (5 bases). Deletions cut 5 bases from V and 6 bases from J, with 20 bases between. Germline CDR1 SGHNT, CDR2 YYREEE (reference sequence). The CDR3 runs 15 residues. The CDR3 sequence: CASRTEGQGIPEAFF. DNA of the CDR3: TGTGCCAGCAGAACAGAAGGTCAGGGAATCCCTGAAGCTTTCTTT.

This chain joins TRBV18 and TRBJ1-1; 8 positions agree with TRBD1. Germline CDR1 and CDR2: KGHSH and LQKENI. The CDR3 is 15 residues long. V was pared by 0 bases and J by 5 bases, with 5 bases of the junction left unmatched. The CDR3 sequence: CASSPPQGARTEAFF. In DNA, the CDR3 is TGTGCCAGCTCACCACCCCAGGGGGCGCGAACTGAAGCTTTCTTT.

The J gene is TRBJ1-6, the V gene TRBV19; TRBD1 matches at 7 bases. CDR1 and CDR2 (germline): LNHDA, SQIVND (reference sequence). The trim removed 3 bases at V and 7 bases at J, leaving 6 bases unmatched. This CDR3 is built from 15 residues. Here the CDR3 DNA reads TGTGCCAGTAGTATCACAGGGGTTGACAATTCACCCCTCCACTTT. As protein: CASSITGVDNSPLHF.

The J gene is TRBJ2-1, the V gene TRBV28; D not certain. Per the germline V gene, CDR1 is MDHEN and CDR2 is SYDVKM. The V end lost 6 bases, the J end lost 8 bases, and 17 bases lay between the germline ends. The CDR3 runs to 14 residues. The CDR3 reads CASSRPPSSHEQFF. The DNA for the CDR3 is TGTGCCAGCAGCCGACCCCCTAGTTCGCATGAGCAGTTCTTC.